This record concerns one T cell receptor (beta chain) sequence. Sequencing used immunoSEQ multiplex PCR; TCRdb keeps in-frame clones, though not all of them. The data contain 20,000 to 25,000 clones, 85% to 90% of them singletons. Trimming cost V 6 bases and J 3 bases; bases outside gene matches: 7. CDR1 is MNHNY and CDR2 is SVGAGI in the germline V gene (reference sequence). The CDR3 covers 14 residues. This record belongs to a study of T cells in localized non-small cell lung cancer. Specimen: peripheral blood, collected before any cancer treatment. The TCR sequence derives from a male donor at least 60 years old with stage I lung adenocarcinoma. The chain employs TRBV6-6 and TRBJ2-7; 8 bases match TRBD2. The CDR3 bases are TGTGCCAGCAGGGGACTAGAGGGAGGCTACGAGCAGTACTTC. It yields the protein CASRGLEGGYEQYF.